The clone carrying this TCR beta chain was seen ten or more times. Its target is not known. TCRdb redid the calling of the 5' RACE reads with MiXCR, one entry per CDR3 protein. The data hold 250,000 to 400,000 distinct CDR3 sequences, with 11% observed a single time. This specimen belongs to a study of CD8 T cells in ankylosing spondylitis. Points from the study as a whole: Peripheral blood held disease-linked clones only at relatively low frequency, and these were CD8+.

The source is a female donor with ankylosing spondylitis or in good health (not recorded which). The sample taken for sequencing was blood, either unsorted or a sorted T cell fraction (not recorded which).

In DNA form, the CDR3 reads TGTGCCAGCAGCTTAGTACCGTCCGATACGCAGTATTTT. It specifies CASSLVPSDTQYF. The chain carries TRBV11-3 and TRBJ2-3; D call uncertain. In germline, CDR1 is SGHNT, CDR2 YENEEA. The CDR3 sequence is 13 residues long. V was pared by 1 base and J by 6 bases, with 8 bases between.